Presented here are 14 T cell receptor beta chains from one specimen sequenced in a study of control samples from healthy donors and cancer patients. The repertoire was sequenced with immunoSEQ multiplex PCR; TCRdb's copy has only in-frame clones and lacks some. The table shows 150,000 to 180,000 clones, with around 96% occurring only once. Sequencing was carried out using blood. All receptors derive from a man between 40 and 49 years old in good health.

CDR3 region: CASSLRDRLIPKLYF. Here the CDR3 DNA reads TGTGCCAGCAGTTTACGGGACCGTCTAATCCCCAAACTCTACTTC. This sequence joins TRBV28 and TRBJ2-7, with D perhaps assigned TRBD1 or TRBD2 (5 bases each). Germline V gene lookup returns CDR1 MDHEN and CDR2 SYDVKM. V was shortened by 2 bases and J by 13 bases, with 24 bases between the two germline ends. The CDR3 covers 15 residues.

For the CDR3, the DNA is TGTGCCAGCAGCCCCCGGGACAGGGGACCCCTGAACACTGAAGCTTTCTTT. Amino acid sequence: CASSPRDRGPLNTEAFF. V is TRBV5-4 and J is TRBJ1-1; 10 bases fit TRBD1. From germline, CDR1 is SGHNT and CDR2 YYREEE (reference sequence). CDR3 length: 17 residues. The V and J ends lost 4 bases and 0 bases, in that order; junction bases with no gene match: 9.

In its sample, this clone was seen once. Here the CDR3 DNA reads TGTGCCAGCAGCCAAGAAAGGGGTGGAAAACTGTTTTTT. It codes for CASSQERGGKLFF. This chain joins TRBV4-2 and TRBJ1-4; perhaps TRBD1 as D (5 bases). The CDR3 is 13 residues long. Germline-derived CDR1 and CDR2 are LGHNA and YNFKEQ. Trimming removed 0 bases at V and 10 bases at J, with 9 bases between.

The genes are TRBV28 and TRBJ2-7, with D tentatively TRBD1 (6 bases). Germline V gives CDR1 MDHEN, CDR2 SYDVKM. Trimming removed 2 bases at V and 5 bases at J, with 7 bases between. The CDR3 contains 12 residues. CDR3 DNA sequence: TGTGCCAGCAGTTTAAGGGGGAACGAGCAGTACTTC. Translated: CASSLRGNEQYF.

This sequence joins TRBV10-3 and TRBJ2-7, with 8 positions matching TRBD1. With V trimmed by 0 bases and J by 2 bases, 0 bases remained unmatched. Germline CDR1 ENHRY, CDR2 SYGVKD. This CDR3 has 14 residues. The CDR3 protein is CAISESTGAYEQYF. CDR3 nucleotide sequence: TGTGCCATCAGTGAGTCGACAGGGGCCTACGAGCAGTACTTC.

The V call is TRBV5-1, the J call TRBJ2-1, with a tentative D call TRBD2 (6 bases). Deletions cut 0 bases from V and 4 bases from J, with 14 bases between. Per germline, CDR1 SGHRS and CDR2 YFSETQ. The CDR3 covers 16 residues. CDR3 nucleotides: TGCGCCAGCAGCTTGGCGGTGGGGGGACGTTACAATGAGCAGTTCTTC. Amino acid sequence: CASSLAVGGRYNEQFF.

This chain uses TRBV6-5 with TRBJ1-3, with TRBD1 matching 7 bases. Germline lookup yields CDR1 MNHEY and CDR2 SVGAGI. The trim removed 6 bases at V and 0 bases at J, leaving 2 bases unmatched. This CDR3 region has 14 residues. The CDR3 DNA reads TGTGCCAGCAGCCGGGACAGCTCTGGAAACACCATATATTTT. This translates into CASSRDSSGNTIYF.

This rearrangement joins TRBV19 to TRBJ1-1; D remains unclear. This CDR3 has 10 amino acids. Trimming took 8 bases from V and 6 from J, leaving 7 bases between them. Germline V CDR1 and CDR2: LNHDA, SQIVND (reference sequence). The CDR3 nucleotides are TGTGCCAGTGGGCAGGCTGAAGCTTTCTTT. Protein: CASGQAEAFF.

This clone has a single count. The rearrangement joins TRBV10-3 to TRBJ2-1; D not certain. V was pared by 3 bases and J by 8 bases, with 14 bases between. The length of the CDR3 is 14 residues. Germline lookup yields CDR1 ENHRY and CDR2 SYGVKD. CDR3 amino acids: CAISENGTQDEQFF. The CDR3 DNA reads as TGTGCCATCAGTGAAAACGGAACCCAAGATGAGCAGTTCTTC.

This chain joins TRBV30 and TRBJ1-2; D gene unclear. The germline V gene has CDR1 GTSNPN and CDR2 SVGIG (reference sequence). The CDR3 has 14 residues. Between the trimmed V and J ends, which lost 0 bases and 7 bases, there was a span of 15 bases. The CDR3 nucleotides read TGTGCCTGGAGTGTGCGAGGGAGTCTTCGTGGCTACACCTTC. This gives the protein CAWSVRGSLRGYTF.

This rearrangement joins TRBV2 to TRBJ2-2, with unresolved D. Germline lookup yields CDR1 SNHLY and CDR2 FYNNEI. This CDR3 is 16 amino acids long. V gave up 3 bases and J gave up 0 bases, with 11 bases separating them. The CDR3 region is CASSEGSSTNTGELFF. The CDR3 coding sequence is TGTGCCAGCAGTGAGGGTTCCTCTACGAACACCGGGGAGCTGTTTTTT.

V gene TRBV5-5 combines with J gene TRBJ2-3; D gene ambiguous. The germline V gene encodes CDR1 SGHKS and CDR2 YYEKEE (reference sequence). The CDR3 extends over 14 amino acids. Trimming took off 0 bases at V and 0 bases at J, with 5 bases between the two ends. The CDR3 region is CASSLVSSTDTQYF. The CDR3 DNA reads TGTGCCAGCAGCTTGGTTTCTAGCACAGATACGCAGTATTTT.

V is TRBV15 and J is TRBJ2-3; possible D gene TRBD1, 5 bases. The CDR3 spans 15 residues. With 5 bases removed from V and 5 bases from J, the gap between germline ends came to 17 bases. Germline-derived CDR1 and CDR2 are LNHNV and YYDKDF (reference sequence). CDR3 residues: CATSRRTTPVDTQYF. Here the CDR3 DNA reads TGTGCCACCAGCCGTCGGACAACCCCGGTAGATACGCAGTATTTT.

The rearrangement uses TRBV10-2 and TRBJ1-2; the D is unclear. The CDR3 loop spans 13 amino acids. From germline, CDR1 is WSHSY and CDR2 SAAADI. V lost 3 bases and J lost 10, with 15 bases in between. CDR3 coding DNA: TGCGCCAGCAGTGACGAGAGGATCTTGCACTACACCTTC. Encoded protein: CASSDERILHYTF.